The subject of this entry is one T cell receptor (beta chain). The target antigen is unknown. The CDR3 totals 14 residues. The method, 5' RACE with UMI labels, was used to prepare the TRB cDNA libraries. No DNA is given; TCRdb re-called the 5' RACE reads and lists each CDR3 protein once. This sample's clone table lists roughly 80,000 distinct CDR3 sequences. Triplicate sorts, hundreds of thousands of cells apiece, were made for each CD8+ T cell subset. CD45RO-CCR7+CD27+CD95- expression identified naive CD8+ T cells. The data stem from a study of CXCR3-negative and CXCR3-positive naive CD8 T cells. General study findings and limits: For CXCR3-positive naive cells, TRB CDR3s were more hydrophobic than those of CXCR3-negative naive cells. Naive subsets showed comparable surface CD5, and TCR interaction strength was also inferred from TRB CDR3 physicochemistry.

The sequence was collected from a human donor in good health. Some clones in this sample may be carry-over from other donors' samples. The sequencing sample was made of naive CXCR3+ CD8+ T cells from blood. Indicated subset: CD45RO-CCR7+CD27+CD95- naive CD8+ T cells expressing CXCR3 (TNR3+). The rearrangement joins TRBV12-3 or TRBV12-4 to TRBJ1-2; the D call of TRBD1 rests on TCRdb alone, since no DNA is present to check it. This CDR3 is CASSLTGTGAGYTF.